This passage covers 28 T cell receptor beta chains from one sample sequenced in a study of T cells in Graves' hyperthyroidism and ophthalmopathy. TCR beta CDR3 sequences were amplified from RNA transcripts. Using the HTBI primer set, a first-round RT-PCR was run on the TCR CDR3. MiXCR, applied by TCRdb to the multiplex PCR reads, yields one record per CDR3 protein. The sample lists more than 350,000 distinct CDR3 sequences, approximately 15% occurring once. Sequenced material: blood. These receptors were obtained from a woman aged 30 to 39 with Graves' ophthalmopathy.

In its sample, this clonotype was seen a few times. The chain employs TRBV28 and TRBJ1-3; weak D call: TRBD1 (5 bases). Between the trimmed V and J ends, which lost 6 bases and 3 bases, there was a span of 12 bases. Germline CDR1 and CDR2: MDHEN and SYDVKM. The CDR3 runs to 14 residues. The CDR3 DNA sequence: TGTGCCAGCAGAATCCTGGGGGTTGGAAACACCATATATTTT. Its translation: CASRILGVGNTIYF.

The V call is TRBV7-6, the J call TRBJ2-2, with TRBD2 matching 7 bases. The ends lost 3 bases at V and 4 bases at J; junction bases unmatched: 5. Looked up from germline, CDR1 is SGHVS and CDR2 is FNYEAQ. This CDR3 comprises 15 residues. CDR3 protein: CASSLRGRGTGELFF. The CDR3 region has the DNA TGTGCCAGCAGCTTGAGAGGGAGGGGCACCGGGGAGCTGTTTTTT. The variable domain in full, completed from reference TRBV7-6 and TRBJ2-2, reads GAGVSQSPRYKVTKRGQDVALRCDPISGHVSLYWYRQALGQGPEFLTYFNYEAQQDKSGLPNDRFSAERPEGSISTLTIQRTEQRDSAMYRCASSLRGRGTGELFFGEGSRLTVL.

CDR3 region: CATRQGQGRKPNYGYTF. The CDR3 DNA sequence: TGTGCCACCCGCCAGGGACAGGGGCGAAAACCGAACTATGGCTACACCTTC. This rearrangement joins TRBV10-3 to TRBJ1-2; 10 bases fit TRBD1. Germline CDR1 and CDR2: ENHRY and SYGVKD. The CDR3 is 17 residues long. V trimming: 10 bases; J trimming: 2 bases; junction bases outside the gene matches: 16.

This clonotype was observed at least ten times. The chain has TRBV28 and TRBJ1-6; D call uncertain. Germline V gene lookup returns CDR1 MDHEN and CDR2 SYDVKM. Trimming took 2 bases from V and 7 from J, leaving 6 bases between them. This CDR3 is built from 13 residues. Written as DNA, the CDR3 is TGTGCCAGCAGTTTAATTGGGAATTCACCCCTCCACTTT. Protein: CASSLIGNSPLHF.

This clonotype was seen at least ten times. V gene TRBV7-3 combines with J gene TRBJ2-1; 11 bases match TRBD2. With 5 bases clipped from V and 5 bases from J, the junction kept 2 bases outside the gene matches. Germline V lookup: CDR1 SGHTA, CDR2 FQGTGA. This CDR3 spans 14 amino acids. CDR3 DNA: TGTGCCAGCAGCCCGGGACTAGCGGACAATGAGCAGTTCTTC. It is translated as CASSPGLADNEQFF.

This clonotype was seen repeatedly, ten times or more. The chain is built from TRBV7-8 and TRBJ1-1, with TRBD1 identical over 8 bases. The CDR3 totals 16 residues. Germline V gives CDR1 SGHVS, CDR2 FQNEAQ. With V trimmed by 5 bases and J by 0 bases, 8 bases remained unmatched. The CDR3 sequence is CASSARGHQLNTEAFF. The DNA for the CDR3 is TGTGCCAGCAGCGCCAGGGGGCACCAATTGAACACTGAAGCTTTCTTT.

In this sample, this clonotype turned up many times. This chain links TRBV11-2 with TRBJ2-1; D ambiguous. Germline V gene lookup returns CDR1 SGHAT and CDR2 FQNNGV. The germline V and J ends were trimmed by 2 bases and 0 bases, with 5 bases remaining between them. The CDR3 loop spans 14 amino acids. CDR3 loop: CASSLQSSYNEQFF. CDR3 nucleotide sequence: TGTGCCAGCAGCTTACAGAGCTCCTACAATGAGCAGTTCTTC.

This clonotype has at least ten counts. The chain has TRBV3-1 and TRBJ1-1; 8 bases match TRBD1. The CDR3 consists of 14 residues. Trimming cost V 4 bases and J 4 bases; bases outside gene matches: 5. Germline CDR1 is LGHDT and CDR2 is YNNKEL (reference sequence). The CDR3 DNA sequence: TGTGCCAGCAGCCTTAAAACAGGGGGCACTGAAGCTTTCTTT. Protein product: CASSLKTGGTEAFF.

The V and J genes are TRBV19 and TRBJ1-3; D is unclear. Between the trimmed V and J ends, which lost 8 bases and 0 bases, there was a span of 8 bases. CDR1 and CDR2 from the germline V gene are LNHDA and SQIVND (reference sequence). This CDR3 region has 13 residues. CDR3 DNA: TGTGCCAGTTGTGACGACTCTGGAAACACCATATATTTT. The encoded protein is CASCDDSGNTIYF. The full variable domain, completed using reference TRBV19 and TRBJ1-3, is DGGITQSPKYLFRKEGQNVTLSCEQNLNHDAMYWYRQDPGQGLRLIYYSQIVNDFQKGDIAEGYSVSREKKESFPLTVTSAQKNPTAFYLCASCDDSGNTIYFGEGSWLTVV.

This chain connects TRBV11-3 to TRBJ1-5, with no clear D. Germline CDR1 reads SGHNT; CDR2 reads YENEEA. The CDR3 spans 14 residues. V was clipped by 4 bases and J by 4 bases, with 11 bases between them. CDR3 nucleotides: TGTGCCAGCAGCTCCGGTCGCGGGAATCAGCCCCAGCATTTT. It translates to CASSSGRGNQPQHF. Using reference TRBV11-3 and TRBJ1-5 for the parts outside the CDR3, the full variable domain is EAGVVQSPRYKIIEKKQPVAFWCNPISGHNTLYWYLQNLGQGPELLIRYENEEAVDDSQLPKDRFSAERLKGVDSTLKIQPAELGDSAVYLCASSSGRGNQPQHFGDGTRLSIL.

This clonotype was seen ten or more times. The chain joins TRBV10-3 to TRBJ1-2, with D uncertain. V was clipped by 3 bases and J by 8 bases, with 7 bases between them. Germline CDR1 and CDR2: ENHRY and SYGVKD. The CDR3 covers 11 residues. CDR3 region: CAISEVEGYTF. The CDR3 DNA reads TGTGCCATCAGTGAAGTGGAGGGCTACACCTTC.

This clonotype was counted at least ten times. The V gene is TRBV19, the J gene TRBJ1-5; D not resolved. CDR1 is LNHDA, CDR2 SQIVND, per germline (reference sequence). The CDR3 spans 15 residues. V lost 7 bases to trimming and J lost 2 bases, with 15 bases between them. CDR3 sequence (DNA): TGTGCCAGTACTTATAGGGCCGGGGGCAATCAGCCCCAGCATTTT. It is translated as CASTYRAGGNQPQHF.

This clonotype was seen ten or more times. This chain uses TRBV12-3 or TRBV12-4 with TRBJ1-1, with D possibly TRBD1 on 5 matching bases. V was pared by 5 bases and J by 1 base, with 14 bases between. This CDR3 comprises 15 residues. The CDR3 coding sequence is TGTGCCAGCAGTGACTTAGACAGAGAGAACACTGAAGCTTTCTTT. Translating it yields CASSDLDRENTEAFF.

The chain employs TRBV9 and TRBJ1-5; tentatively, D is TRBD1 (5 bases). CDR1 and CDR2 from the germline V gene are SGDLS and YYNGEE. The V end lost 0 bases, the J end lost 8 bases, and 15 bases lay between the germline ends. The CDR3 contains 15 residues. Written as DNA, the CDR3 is TGTGCCAGCAGCGTAGCTGGAGGGGCTGTCGAGCCCCAGCATTTT. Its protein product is CASSVAGGAVEPQHF.

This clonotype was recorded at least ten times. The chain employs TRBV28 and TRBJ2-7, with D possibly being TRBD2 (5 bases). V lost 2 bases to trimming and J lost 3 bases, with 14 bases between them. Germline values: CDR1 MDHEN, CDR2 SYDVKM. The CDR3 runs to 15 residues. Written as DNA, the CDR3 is TGTGCCAGCAGTTTACCGGGGTGGCAAAGCTACGAGCAGTACTTC. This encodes CASSLPGWQSYEQYF.

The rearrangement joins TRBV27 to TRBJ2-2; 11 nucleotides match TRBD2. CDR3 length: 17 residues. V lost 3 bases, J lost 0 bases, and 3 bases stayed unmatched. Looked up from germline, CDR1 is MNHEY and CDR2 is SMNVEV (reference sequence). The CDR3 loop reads CASSFAGLAANTGELFF. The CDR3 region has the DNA TGTGCCAGCAGTTTTGCGGGACTAGCGGCGAACACCGGGGAGCTGTTTTTT.

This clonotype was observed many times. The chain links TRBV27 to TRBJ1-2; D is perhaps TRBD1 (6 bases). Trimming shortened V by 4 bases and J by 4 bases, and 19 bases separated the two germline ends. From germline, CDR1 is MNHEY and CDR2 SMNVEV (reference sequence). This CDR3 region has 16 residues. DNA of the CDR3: TGTGCCAGCAGTTCGCTCTCTTGGACAGACGCCTATGGCTACACCTTC. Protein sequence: CASSSLSWTDAYGYTF.

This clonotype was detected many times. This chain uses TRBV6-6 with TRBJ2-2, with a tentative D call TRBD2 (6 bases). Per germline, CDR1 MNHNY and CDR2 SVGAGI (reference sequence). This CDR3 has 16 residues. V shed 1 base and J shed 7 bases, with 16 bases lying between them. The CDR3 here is CASSYYPGGADGELFF. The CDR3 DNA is TGTGCCAGCAGTTACTATCCGGGCGGGGCAGACGGGGAGCTGTTTTTT.

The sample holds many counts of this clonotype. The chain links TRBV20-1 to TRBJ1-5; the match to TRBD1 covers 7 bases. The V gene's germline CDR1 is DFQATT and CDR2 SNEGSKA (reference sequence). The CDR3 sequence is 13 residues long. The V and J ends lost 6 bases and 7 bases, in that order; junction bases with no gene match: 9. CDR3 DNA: TGCAGTGCCCGGACCGGGACAGAACAGCCCCAGCATTTT. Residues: CSARTGTEQPQHF.

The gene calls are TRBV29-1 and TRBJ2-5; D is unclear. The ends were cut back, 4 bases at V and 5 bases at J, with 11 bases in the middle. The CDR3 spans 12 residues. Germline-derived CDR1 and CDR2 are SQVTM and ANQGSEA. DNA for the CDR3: TGCAGCGTTGGACACCTGGGGGAGACCCAGTACTTC. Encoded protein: CSVGHLGETQYF. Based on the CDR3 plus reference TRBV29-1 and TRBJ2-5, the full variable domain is SAVISQKPSRDICQRGTSLTIQCQVDSQVTMMFWYRQQPGQSLTLIATANQGSEATYESGFVIDKFPISRPNLTFSTLTVSNMSPEDSSIYLCSVGHLGETQYFGPGTRLLVL.

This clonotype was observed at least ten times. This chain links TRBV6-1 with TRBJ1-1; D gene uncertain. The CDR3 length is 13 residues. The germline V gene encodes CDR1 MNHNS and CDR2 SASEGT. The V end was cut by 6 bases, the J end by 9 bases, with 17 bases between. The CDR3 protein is CASRRYSGGKAFF. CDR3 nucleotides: TGTGCCAGCAGGCGCTATTCGGGTGGGAAAGCTTTCTTT.

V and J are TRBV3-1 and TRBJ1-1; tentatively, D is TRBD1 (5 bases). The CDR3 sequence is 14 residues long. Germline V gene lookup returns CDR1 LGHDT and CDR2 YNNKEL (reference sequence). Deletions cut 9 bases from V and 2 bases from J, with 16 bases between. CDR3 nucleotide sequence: TGTGCCAGTAGTACCCGGGACGGAAACACTGAAGCTTTCTTT. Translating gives CASSTRDGNTEAFF.

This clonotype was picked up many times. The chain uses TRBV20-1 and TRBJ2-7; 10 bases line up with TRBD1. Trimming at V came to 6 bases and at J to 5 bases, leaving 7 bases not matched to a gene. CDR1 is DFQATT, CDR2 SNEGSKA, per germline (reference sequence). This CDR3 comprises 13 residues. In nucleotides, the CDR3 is TGCAGTGCAGACCGCGGGACAGGGGACGAGCAGTACTTC. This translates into CSADRGTGDEQYF.

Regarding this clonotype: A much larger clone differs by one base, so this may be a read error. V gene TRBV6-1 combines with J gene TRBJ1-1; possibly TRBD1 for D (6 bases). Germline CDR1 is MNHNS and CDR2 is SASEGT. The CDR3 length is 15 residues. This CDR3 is CVSSPRGSLVTEAFF. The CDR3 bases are TGTGTCAGCAGTCCCAGGGGTTCCCTCGTCACTGAAGCTTTCTTT.

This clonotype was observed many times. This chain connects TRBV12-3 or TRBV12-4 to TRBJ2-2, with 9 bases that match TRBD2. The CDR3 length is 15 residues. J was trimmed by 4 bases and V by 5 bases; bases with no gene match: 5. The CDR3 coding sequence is TGTGCCAGCAGTATCGGCGGGGGGGCCACCGGGGAGCTGTTTTTT. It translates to CASSIGGGATGELFF.

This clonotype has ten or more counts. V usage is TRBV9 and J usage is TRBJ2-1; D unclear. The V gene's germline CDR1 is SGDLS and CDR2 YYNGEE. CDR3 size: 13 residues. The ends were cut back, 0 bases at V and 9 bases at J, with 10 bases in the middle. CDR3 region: CASSVGSPTEQFF. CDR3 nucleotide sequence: TGTGCCAGCAGCGTAGGGTCTCCCACTGAGCAGTTCTTC.

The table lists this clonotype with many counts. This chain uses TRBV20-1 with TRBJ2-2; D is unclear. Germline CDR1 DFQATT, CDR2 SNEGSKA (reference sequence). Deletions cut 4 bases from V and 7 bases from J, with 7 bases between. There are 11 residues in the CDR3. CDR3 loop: CSAIGNGELFF. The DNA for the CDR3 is TGCAGTGCTATAGGGAACGGGGAGCTGTTTTTT.

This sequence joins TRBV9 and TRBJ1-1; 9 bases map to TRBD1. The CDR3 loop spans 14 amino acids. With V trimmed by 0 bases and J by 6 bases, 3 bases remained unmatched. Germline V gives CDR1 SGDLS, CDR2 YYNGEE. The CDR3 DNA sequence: TGTGCCAGCAGCGTAGGGACAGGGGTGGCTGAAGCTTTCTTT. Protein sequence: CASSVGTGVAEAFF.